This entry describes one TCR beta chain. The data were taken from a study of OX40 agonist ivuxolimab in advanced cancers. With autoimmune disease history or systemic immunosuppression, patients were excluded. The V gene's germline CDR1 is SNHLY and CDR2 FYNNEI. V gave up 0 bases and J gave up 1 base, with 16 bases separating them. CDR3 length equals 17 residues. Libraries were prepared by immunoSEQ multiplex PCR; TCRdb keeps only in-frame clonotypes and omits some of them. The sample consists of tens of thousands of clones, roughly 92% of them appearing once. The source of this sequence is an adult with an advanced solid tumor such as melanoma, head and neck, liver or kidney cancer. The V and J genes are TRBV2 and TRBJ2-7; a weak D match, TRBD1 (5 bases). The specimen was CD4+ or CD8+ T cells sorted from blood, collected in a trial of the OX40 agonist ivuxolimab. Here the CDR3 reads CASSEARYRSFSYEQYF. CDR3 coding DNA: TGTGCCAGCAGTGAAGCTCGTTACAGGTCCTTTTCCTACGAGCAGTACTTC. The full variable domain, in which reference TRBV2 and TRBJ2-7 provide the parts outside the CDR3, is EPEVTQTPSHQVTQMGQEVILRCVPISNHLYFYWYRQILGQKVEFLVSFYNNEISEKSEIFDDQFSVERPDGSNFTLKIRSTKLEDSAMYFCASSEARYRSFSYEQYFGPGTRLTVT.